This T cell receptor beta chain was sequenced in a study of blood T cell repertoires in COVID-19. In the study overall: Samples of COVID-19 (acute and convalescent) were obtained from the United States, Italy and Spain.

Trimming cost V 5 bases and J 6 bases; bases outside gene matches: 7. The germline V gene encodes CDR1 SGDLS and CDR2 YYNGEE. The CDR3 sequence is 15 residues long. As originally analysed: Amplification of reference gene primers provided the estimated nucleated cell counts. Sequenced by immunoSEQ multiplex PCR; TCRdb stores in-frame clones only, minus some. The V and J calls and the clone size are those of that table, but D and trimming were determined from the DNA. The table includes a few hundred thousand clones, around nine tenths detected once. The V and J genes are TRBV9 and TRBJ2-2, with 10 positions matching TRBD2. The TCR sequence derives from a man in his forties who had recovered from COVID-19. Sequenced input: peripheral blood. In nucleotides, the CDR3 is TGTGCCAGCAGTCCCAGCGGGGGGGACGCCGGGGAGCTGTTTTTT. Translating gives CASSPSGGDAGELFF.